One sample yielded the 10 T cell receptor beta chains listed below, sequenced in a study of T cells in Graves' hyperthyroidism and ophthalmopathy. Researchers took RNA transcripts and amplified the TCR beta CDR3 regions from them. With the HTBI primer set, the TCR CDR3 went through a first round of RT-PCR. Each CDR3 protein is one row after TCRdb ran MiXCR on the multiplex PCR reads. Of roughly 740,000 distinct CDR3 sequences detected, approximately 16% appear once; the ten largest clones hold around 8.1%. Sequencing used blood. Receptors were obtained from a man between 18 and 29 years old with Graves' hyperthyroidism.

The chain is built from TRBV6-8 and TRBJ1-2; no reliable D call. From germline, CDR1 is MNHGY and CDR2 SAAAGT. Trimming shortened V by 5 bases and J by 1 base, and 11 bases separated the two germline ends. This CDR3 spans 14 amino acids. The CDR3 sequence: CASSHDGSNYGYTF. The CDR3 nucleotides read TGTGCCAGCAGTCACGATGGGAGTAACTATGGCTACACCTTC.

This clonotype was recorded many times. In nucleotides, the CDR3 is TGTGCCATCAGTGAACAAGCGGGAGTACCCAACGAGCAGTACTTC. Amino acids: CAISEQAGVPNEQYF. The genes are TRBV10-3 and TRBJ2-7; 8 bases are a match to TRBD2. Germline trimming cut 3 bases from V and 5 bases from J; bases unmatched to any gene: 9. The CDR3 totals 15 residues. Germline lookup yields CDR1 ENHRY and CDR2 SYGVKD.

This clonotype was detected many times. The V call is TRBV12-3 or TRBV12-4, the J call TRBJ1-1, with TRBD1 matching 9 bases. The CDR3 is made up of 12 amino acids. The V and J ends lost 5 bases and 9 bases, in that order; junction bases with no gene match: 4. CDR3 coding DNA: TGTGCCAGCAGTCCTTACAGGGGGCAAGCTTTCTTT. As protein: CASSPYRGQAFF.

The CDR3 DNA reads as TGCAGCGTTGCCGGACAGGGGTTTTCCTACGAGCAGTACTTC. Translated: CSVAGQGFSYEQYF. V and J are TRBV29-1 and TRBJ2-7, with 9 bases that match TRBD1. J gave up 1 base and V 4 bases, and 5 bases lay outside the gene matches. The germline gives CDR1 SQVTM, CDR2 ANQGSEA. The CDR3 extends over 14 amino acids.

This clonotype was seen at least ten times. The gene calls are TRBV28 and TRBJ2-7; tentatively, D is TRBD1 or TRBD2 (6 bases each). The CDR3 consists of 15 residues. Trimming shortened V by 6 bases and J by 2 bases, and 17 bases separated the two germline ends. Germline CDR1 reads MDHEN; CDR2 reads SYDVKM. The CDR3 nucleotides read TGTGCCAGCAGGCCTCGGGGGCTGGTGACCTACGAGCAGTACTTC. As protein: CASRPRGLVTYEQYF.

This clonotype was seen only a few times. CDR3 DNA: TGCAGCGTCGGGGGGCTGAGCAAAAACATTCAGTACTTC. Translated: CSVGGLSKNIQYF. This chain links TRBV29-1 with TRBJ2-4, with TRBD2 as a possible D gene (7 bases). CDR3 length: 13 amino acids. With 6 bases removed from V and 3 bases from J, the gap between germline ends came to 12 bases. In germline, CDR1 is SQVTM, CDR2 ANQGSEA.

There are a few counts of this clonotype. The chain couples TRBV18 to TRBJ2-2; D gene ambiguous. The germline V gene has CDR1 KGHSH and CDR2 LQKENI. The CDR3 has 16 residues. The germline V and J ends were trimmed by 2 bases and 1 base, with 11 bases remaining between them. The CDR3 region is CASSPFNILNTGELFF. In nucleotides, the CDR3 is TGTGCCAGCTCACCATTCAACATATTGAACACCGGGGAGCTGTTTTTT.

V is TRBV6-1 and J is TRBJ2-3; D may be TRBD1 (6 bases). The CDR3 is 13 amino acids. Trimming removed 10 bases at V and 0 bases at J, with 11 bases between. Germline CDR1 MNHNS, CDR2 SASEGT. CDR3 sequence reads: CATRTESTDTQYF. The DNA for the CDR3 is TGTGCCACCCGGACAGAAAGCACAGATACGCAGTATTTT.

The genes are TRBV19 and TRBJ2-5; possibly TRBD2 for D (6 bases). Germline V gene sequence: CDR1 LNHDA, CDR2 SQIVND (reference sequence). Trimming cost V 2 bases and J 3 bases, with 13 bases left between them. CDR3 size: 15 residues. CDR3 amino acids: CASSILGGVKETQYF. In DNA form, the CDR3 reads TGTGCCAGTAGTATACTAGGCGGGGTCAAAGAGACCCAGTACTTC.

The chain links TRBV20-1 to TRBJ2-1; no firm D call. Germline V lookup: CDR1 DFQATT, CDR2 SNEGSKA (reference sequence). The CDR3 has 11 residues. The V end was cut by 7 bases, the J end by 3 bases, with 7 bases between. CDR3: CSGASYNEQFF. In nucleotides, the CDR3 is TGCAGTGGTGCGAGCTACAATGAGCAGTTCTTC.